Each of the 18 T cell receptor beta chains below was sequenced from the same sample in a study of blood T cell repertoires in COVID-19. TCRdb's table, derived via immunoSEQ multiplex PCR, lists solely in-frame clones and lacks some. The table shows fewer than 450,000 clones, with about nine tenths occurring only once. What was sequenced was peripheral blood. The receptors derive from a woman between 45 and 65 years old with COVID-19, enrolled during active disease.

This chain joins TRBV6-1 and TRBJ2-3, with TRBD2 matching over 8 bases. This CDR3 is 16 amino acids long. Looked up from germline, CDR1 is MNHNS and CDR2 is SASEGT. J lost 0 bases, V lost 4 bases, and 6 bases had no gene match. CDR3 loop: CASSGRRGVSTDTQYF. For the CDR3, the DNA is TGTGCCAGCAGTGGACGGCGGGGGGTTAGCACAGATACGCAGTATTTT.

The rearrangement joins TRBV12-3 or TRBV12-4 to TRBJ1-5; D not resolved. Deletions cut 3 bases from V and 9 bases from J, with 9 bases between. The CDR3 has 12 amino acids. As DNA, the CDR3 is TGTGCCAGCAGTTTCCCGGTCGGGCCCCAGCATTTT. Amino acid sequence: CASSFPVGPQHF.

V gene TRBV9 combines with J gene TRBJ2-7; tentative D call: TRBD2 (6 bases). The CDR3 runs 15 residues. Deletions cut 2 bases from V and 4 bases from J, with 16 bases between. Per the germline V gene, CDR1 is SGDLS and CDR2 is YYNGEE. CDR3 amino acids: CASSVQGAGLYEQYF. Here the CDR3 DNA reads TGTGCCAGCAGCGTGCAGGGCGCGGGGCTTTACGAGCAGTACTTC.

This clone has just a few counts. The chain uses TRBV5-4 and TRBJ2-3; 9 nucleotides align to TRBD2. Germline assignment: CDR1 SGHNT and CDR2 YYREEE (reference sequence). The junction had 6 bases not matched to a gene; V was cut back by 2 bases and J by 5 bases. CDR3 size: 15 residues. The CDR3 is CASSLERGVGDTQYF. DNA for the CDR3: TGTGCCAGCAGCTTAGAGCGGGGGGTCGGAGATACGCAGTATTTT.

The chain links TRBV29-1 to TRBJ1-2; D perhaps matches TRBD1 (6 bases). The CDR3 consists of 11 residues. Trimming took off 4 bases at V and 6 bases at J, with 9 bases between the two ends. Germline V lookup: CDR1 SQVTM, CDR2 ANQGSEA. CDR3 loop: CSVGGRDGYTF. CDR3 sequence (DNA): TGCAGCGTTGGGGGGCGGGATGGCTACACCTTC.

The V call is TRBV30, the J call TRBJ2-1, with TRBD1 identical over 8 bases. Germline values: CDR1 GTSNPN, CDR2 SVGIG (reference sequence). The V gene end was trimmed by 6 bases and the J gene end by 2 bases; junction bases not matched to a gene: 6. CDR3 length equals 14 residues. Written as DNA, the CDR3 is TGTGCCTGCTTGACAGGGGAGCCCTACAATGAGCAGTTCTTC. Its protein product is CACLTGEPYNEQFF.

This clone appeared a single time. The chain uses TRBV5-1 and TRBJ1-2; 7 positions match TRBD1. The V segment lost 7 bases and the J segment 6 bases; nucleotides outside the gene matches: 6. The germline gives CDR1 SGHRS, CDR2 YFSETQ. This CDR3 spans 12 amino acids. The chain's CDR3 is CASSNRGNGYTF. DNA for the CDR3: TGCGCCAGCTCTAACAGGGGTAATGGCTACACCTTC.

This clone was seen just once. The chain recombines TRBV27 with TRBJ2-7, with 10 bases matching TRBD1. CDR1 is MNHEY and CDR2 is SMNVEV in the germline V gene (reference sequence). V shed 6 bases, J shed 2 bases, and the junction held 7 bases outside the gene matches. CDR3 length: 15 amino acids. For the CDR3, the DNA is TGTGCCAGCAGCCTCGCCGGGACAGGGGCCTACGAGCAGTACTTC. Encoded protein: CASSLAGTGAYEQYF.

The CDR3 is CASSYGRNQPQHF. CDR3 nucleotides: TGTGCCAGCAGTTACGGGAGGAATCAGCCCCAGCATTTT. This chain joins TRBV6-5 and TRBJ1-5; D call uncertain. The germline V gene has CDR1 MNHEY and CDR2 SVGAGI. The CDR3 is 13 residues long. Trimming stripped 2 bases from V and 4 bases from J, with 6 bases between.

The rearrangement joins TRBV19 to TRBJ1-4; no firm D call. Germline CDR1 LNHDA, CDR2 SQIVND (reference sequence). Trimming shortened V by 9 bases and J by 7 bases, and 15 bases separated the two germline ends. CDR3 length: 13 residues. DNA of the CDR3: TGTGCCAGCCGCCAAGGGAGGGTTGAAAAACTGTTTTTT. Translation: CASRQGRVEKLFF.

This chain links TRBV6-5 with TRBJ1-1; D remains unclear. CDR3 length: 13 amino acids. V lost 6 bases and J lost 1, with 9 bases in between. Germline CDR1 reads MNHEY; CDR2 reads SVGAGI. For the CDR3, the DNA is TGTGCCAGCAGGGAGAGACGGAACACTGAAGCTTTCTTT. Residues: CASRERRNTEAFF.

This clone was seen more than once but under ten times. The CDR3: CASNAGTGSYEQYF. The DNA for the CDR3 is TGCGCCAGCAACGCCGGGACAGGGTCTTACGAGCAGTACTTC. The chain links TRBV5-1 to TRBJ2-7; 9 bases line up with TRBD1. V was pared by 6 bases and J by 4 bases, with 8 bases of the junction left unmatched. The CDR3 has 14 amino acids. The germline V gene has CDR1 SGHRS and CDR2 YFSETQ.

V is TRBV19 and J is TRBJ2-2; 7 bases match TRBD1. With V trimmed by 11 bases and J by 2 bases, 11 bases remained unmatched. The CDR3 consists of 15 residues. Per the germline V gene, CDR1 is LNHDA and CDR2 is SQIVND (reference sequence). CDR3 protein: CASLGRGSNTGELFF. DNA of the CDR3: TGTGCCTCGTTGGGCAGGGGGAGTAACACCGGGGAGCTGTTTTTT.

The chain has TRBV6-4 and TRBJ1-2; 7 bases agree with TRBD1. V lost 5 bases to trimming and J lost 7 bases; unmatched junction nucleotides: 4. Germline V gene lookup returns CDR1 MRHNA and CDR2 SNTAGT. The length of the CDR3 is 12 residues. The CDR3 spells CASSNNRGGYTF. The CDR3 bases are TGTGCCAGCAGTAATAACAGGGGTGGCTACACCTTC.

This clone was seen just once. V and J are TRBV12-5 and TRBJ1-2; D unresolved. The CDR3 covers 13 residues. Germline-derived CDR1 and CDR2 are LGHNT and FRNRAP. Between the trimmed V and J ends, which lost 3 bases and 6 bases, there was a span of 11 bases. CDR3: CASGLRSTDGYTF. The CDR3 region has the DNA TGTGCTAGTGGTTTACGGAGTACGGATGGCTACACCTTC.

CDR3 protein: CASSVETVNTEAFF. The CDR3 nucleotides are TGTGCCAGCAGCGTAGAAACGGTGAACACTGAAGCTTTCTTT. This chain links TRBV9 with TRBJ1-1; D gene ambiguous. V lost 0 bases and J lost 0, with 6 bases in between. There are 14 residues in the CDR3. CDR1 is SGDLS and CDR2 is YYNGEE in the germline V gene.

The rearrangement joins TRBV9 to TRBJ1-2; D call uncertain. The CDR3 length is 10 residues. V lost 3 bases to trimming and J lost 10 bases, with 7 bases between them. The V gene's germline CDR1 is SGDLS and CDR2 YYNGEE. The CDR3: CASSASDYTF. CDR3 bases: TGTGCCAGCAGCGCGTCAGACTACACCTTC.

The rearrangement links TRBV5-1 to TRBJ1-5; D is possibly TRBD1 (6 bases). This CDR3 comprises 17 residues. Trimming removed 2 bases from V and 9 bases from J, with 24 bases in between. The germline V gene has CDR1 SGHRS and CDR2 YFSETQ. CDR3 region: CASSFGPSARGRGPQHF. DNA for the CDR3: TGCGCCAGCAGCTTTGGTCCCTCGGCTCGGGGCAGGGGGCCCCAGCATTTT.